Below, 20 T cell receptor beta chains from the same sample are listed, as sequenced in a study of T cell responses to AZD1222 COVID-19 vaccine. Sequencing was performed with immunoSEQ multiplex PCR; in TCRdb, only in-frame clones are kept and a portion is missing. The profile shows 120,000 or so clones, roughly 90% of them singletons. Sequenced here: peripheral blood, sampled 28 days after the second AZD1222 dose. The receptors stem from an adult who received the AZD1222 COVID-19 vaccine.

The chain employs TRBV18 and TRBJ2-1; no definite D call. The CDR3 is made up of 14 amino acids. The V gene's germline CDR1 is KGHSH and CDR2 LQKENI. V was trimmed by 3 bases and J by 3 bases, leaving 9 bases between them. The CDR3 bases are TGTGCCAGCTCACCGGGCAGAGACTACAATGAGCAGTTCTTC. This translates into CASSPGRDYNEQFF.

The chain carries TRBV3-1 (or the pseudogene TRBV3-2) and TRBJ2-5; maybe TRBD1 (7 bases). V lost 5 bases to trimming and J lost 9 bases, with 16 bases between them. This CDR3 region has 13 residues. The germline CDR1 and CDR2 sequences are LGHDT and YNNKEL (reference sequence). In DNA, the CDR3 is TGTGCCAGCAGCTCGACAGGGAGGTTGGCCCAGTACTTC. Protein: CASSSTGRLAQYF.

The rearrangement uses TRBV5-4 and TRBJ2-1, with TRBD2 identical over 12 bases. The CDR3 consists of 13 residues. V was clipped by 2 bases and J by 10 bases; unmatched bases: 1. CDR1 is SGHNT, CDR2 YYREEE, per germline (reference sequence). The CDR3 nucleotides read TGTGCCAGCAGCTTCGGACTAGCGGGGGAGCAGTTCTTC. Translating it yields CASSFGLAGEQFF.

This clone was observed a handful of times. The chain employs TRBV10-2 and TRBJ1-1; D is ambiguous. Germline CDR1 WSHSY, CDR2 SAAADI. Trimming left V 7 bases short and J 0 bases short, with 9 bases between. The CDR3 has 13 residues. CDR3 DNA sequence: TGCGCCAGCACGTCACACCTGAACACTGAAGCTTTCTTT. As protein: CASTSHLNTEAFF.

The CDR3 bases are TGCGCCAGCAGCTTAGGACAAAGTCGCAATCAGCCCCAGCATTTT. Its protein product is CASSLGQSRNQPQHF. V and J are TRBV5-1 and TRBJ1-5; tentative D call: TRBD1 (5 bases). The CDR3 is made up of 15 amino acids. The germline V and J ends were trimmed by 2 bases and 2 bases, with 11 bases remaining between them. The germline CDR1 and CDR2 sequences are SGHRS and YFSETQ. The full variable domain, with the rest looked up from reference TRBV5-1 and TRBJ1-5, is KAGVTQTPRYLIKTRGQQVTLSCSPISGHRSVSWYQQTPGQGLQFLFEYFSETQRNKGNFPGRFSGRQFSNSRSEMNVSTLELGDSALYLCASSLGQSRNQPQHFGDGTRLSIL.

This rearrangement joins TRBV13 to TRBJ2-3; TRBD1 agrees at 10 bases. With 3 bases clipped from V and 4 bases from J, the junction kept 7 bases outside the gene matches. The CDR3 has 16 residues. Looked up from germline, CDR1 is PRHDT and CDR2 is FYEKMQ (reference sequence). The CDR3 nucleotides read TGTGCCAGCAGCTTGGCGGGGACAGGGGAGGCAGATACGCAGTATTTT. Encoded protein: CASSLAGTGEADTQYF.

This clone was counted many times. The chain carries TRBV23-1 and TRBJ2-7; D not resolved. TRBV23-1 is identified as an open reading frame with a role that is uncertain. The CDR3 loop spans 14 amino acids. V was pared by 6 bases and J by 4 bases, with 16 bases between. CDR3 residues: CASSLREQRYEQYF. The CDR3 nucleotides are TGCGCCAGCAGCCTAAGGGAACAGAGGTACGAGCAGTACTTC.

The gene calls are TRBV6-2 or TRBV6-3 and TRBJ2-3; 10 bases map to TRBD2. Losses at the gene ends were 4 bases for V and 5 bases for J; bases not matched to a gene: 3. The germline gives CDR1 MNHEY, CDR2 SVGEGT. This CDR3 has 14 amino acids. For the CDR3, the DNA is TGTGCCAGCAGTTTAGCGGGGGGACAAGATACGCAGTATTTT. As protein: CASSLAGGQDTQYF.

The chain couples TRBV9 to TRBJ1-6; 7 bases fit TRBD1. Germline V gene sequence: CDR1 SGDLS, CDR2 YYNGEE. V shed 1 base and J 7 bases; nucleotides not matched to a gene: 5. There are 15 residues in the CDR3. The DNA for the CDR3 is TGTGCCAGCAGCGTAAGTCAGGGGGGCAATTCACCCCTCCACTTT. It encodes CASSVSQGGNSPLHF.

The chain is built from TRBV2 and TRBJ1-5; 9 bases line up with TRBD1. CDR1 is SNHLY, CDR2 FYNNEI, per germline. CDR3 length: 15 amino acids. V lost 6 bases, J lost 5 bases, and 8 bases stayed unmatched. The CDR3 sequence: CASSSGTGLDQPQHF. CDR3 DNA: TGTGCCAGCAGCTCCGGGACAGGGTTGGATCAGCCCCAGCATTTT.

The chain recombines TRBV7-2 with TRBJ1-2, with D possibly TRBD1 on 5 matching bases. With 1 base removed from V and 2 bases from J, the gap between germline ends came to 11 bases. Germline V gives CDR1 SGHTA, CDR2 FQGNSA. The CDR3 covers 15 residues. The CDR3 spells CASSLDLGPNYGYTF. The CDR3 DNA sequence: TGTGCCAGCAGCTTAGATCTGGGGCCGAACTATGGCTACACCTTC.

This chain links TRBV5-1 with TRBJ2-1, with TRBD1 matching over 10 bases. The CDR3 is 14 residues long. V lost 6 bases to trimming and J lost 5 bases; unmatched junction nucleotides: 5. CDR1 is SGHRS and CDR2 is YFSETQ in the germline V gene. This chain's CDR3 is CASNQDRGDNEQFF. The CDR3, as DNA: TGCGCCAGCAACCAGGACAGGGGGGACAATGAGCAGTTCTTC.

J is TRBJ1-2 and V is TRBV11-2, with TRBD1 matching over 8 bases. V trimming: 0 bases; J trimming: 6 bases; junction bases outside the gene matches: 6. The CDR3 spans 15 residues. Germline loops: CDR1 SGHAT, CDR2 FQNNGV. CDR3 in amino acids: CASSLDRAGGNGYTF. DNA of the CDR3: TGTGCCAGCAGCTTAGATCGGGCAGGGGGCAATGGCTACACCTTC.

This chain uses TRBV4-3 with TRBJ1-4; D remains ambiguous. This CDR3 is built from 17 residues. Germline CDR1 and CDR2: LGHNA and YSLEER. Trimming stripped 3 bases from V and 0 bases from J, with 14 bases between. CDR3 region: CASSQFRTATTNEKLFF. The CDR3 bases are TGCGCCAGCAGCCAGTTTAGGACGGCAACAACTAATGAAAAACTGTTTTTT.

This sequence joins TRBV5-6 and TRBJ1-5; possible D gene TRBD1, 5 bases. The CDR3 extends over 15 amino acids. V dropped 1 base and J dropped 3 bases, with 11 bases sitting between them. In germline, CDR1 is SGHDT, CDR2 YYEEEE. The CDR3 region has the DNA TGTGCCAGCAGCTTGTATTCAGGGAACAATCAGCCCCAGCATTTT. Its protein is CASSLYSGNNQPQHF.

The CDR3 sequence is CASSLGAWGGELFF. CDR3 in DNA: TGTGCCAGCAGCTTAGGGGCCTGGGGCGGGGAGCTGTTTTTT. V gene TRBV7-2 combines with J gene TRBJ2-2; D ambiguous. V dropped 1 base and J dropped 7 bases, with 10 bases sitting between them. Germline V lookup: CDR1 SGHTA, CDR2 FQGNSA. CDR3 length: 14 residues. Together with reference TRBV7-2 and TRBJ2-2, the CDR3 gives the full variable domain: GAGVSQSPSNKVTEKGKDVELRCDPISGHTALYWYRQSLGQGLEFLIYFQGNSAPDKSGLPSDRFSAERTGGSVSTLTIQRTQQEDSAVYLCASSLGAWGGELFFGEGSRLTVL.

This clone was recorded once. This sequence joins TRBV3-1 (or the pseudogene TRBV3-2) and TRBJ2-1; 10 nucleotides line up with TRBD1. V was clipped by 4 bases and J by 7 bases; unmatched bases: 1. Germline assignment: CDR1 LGHDT and CDR2 YNNKEL (reference sequence). The length of the CDR3 is 13 residues. CDR3 protein: CASSLGQGNEQFF. The CDR3 DNA reads as TGTGCCAGCAGCCTGGGACAGGGGAATGAGCAGTTCTTC.

This chain connects TRBV7-2 to TRBJ2-5, with D possibly matching TRBD2 (5 bases). This CDR3 has 15 residues. V gave up 6 bases and J gave up 4 bases, with 18 bases separating them. Germline-derived CDR1 and CDR2 are SGHTA and FQGNSA. The CDR3 is CASRGGRNMGETQYF. DNA for the CDR3: TGTGCCAGCAGAGGAGGCAGAAATATGGGAGAGACCCAGTACTTC.

This chain joins TRBV5-1 and TRBJ2-4, with D perhaps given as TRBD1 or TRBD2 (5 bases each). The CDR3 contains 15 residues. Germline CDR1 reads SGHRS; CDR2 reads YFSETQ. The germline V and J ends were trimmed by 2 bases and 5 bases, with 14 bases remaining between them. For the CDR3, the DNA is TGCGCCAGCAGCTTCTGGGCCGGGGCTCAAAACATTCAGTACTTC. This translates into CASSFWAGAQNIQYF.

The chain combines TRBV7-2 with TRBJ2-7, with 8 bases that match TRBD2. The CDR3 spans 15 residues. With 6 bases clipped from V and 2 bases from J, the junction kept 9 bases outside the gene matches. Germline V gives CDR1 SGHTA, CDR2 FQGNSA. The CDR3 sequence is CASSVASSGAYEQYF. The CDR3 DNA reads TGTGCCAGCAGTGTAGCTAGTAGCGGGGCCTACGAGCAGTACTTC.